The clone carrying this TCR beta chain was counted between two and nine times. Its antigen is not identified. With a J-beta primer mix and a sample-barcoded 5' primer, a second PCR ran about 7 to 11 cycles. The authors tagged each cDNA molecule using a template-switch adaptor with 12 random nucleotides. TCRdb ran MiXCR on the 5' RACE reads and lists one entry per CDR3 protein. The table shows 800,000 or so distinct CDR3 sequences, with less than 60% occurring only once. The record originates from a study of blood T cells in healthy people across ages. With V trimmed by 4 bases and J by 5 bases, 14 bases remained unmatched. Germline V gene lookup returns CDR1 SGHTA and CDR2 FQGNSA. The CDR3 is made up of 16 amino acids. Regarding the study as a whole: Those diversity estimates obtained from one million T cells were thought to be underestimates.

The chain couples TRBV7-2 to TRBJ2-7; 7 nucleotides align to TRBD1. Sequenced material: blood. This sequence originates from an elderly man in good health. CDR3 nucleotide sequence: TGTGCCAGCAGCTCACGACAGGGCCGCGATCTCCACGAGCAGTACTTC. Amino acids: CASSSRQGRDLHEQYF.